This TCR beta chain was identified in a study of OX40 agonist ivuxolimab in advanced cancers. The overall study: Every 2 weeks, ivuxolimab was infused into the patients intravenously at between 0.01 and 10 mg/kg.

Trimming at V came to 6 bases and at J to 5 bases, leaving 10 bases not matched to a gene. CDR1 and CDR2 (germline): KGHSH, LQKENI. The CDR3 is made up of 16 amino acids. Autoimmune disease history or systemic immunosuppression was exclusionary. Libraries were prepared by immunoSEQ multiplex PCR; TCRdb keeps only in-frame clonotypes and omits some of them. The sample contains nearly 50,000 clones, roughly three quarters of which appear only once. The chain uses TRBV18 and TRBJ2-3; TRBD2 agrees at 11 bases. The clonotype was recovered from an adult with an advanced solid tumor such as melanoma, head and neck, liver or kidney cancer. The material was CD4+ or CD8+ T cells sorted from blood, obtained in a trial of the OX40 agonist ivuxolimab. The DNA for the CDR3 is TGTGCCAGCTCGCCCATAGCGGGAGGGCCTGGAGATACGCAGTATTTT. Protein sequence: CASSPIAGGPGDTQYF.